Listed here is a single TCR beta chain. Its antigen is unknown. The CDR3 is 13 residues long. V lost 5 bases and J lost 7, with 13 bases in between. The germline V gene has CDR1 SGHRS and CDR2 YFSETQ. This specimen comes from a study of PD-1 blockade in classical Hodgkin lymphoma. General study results and limits: Similar baseline diversity was found in complete responders and newly diagnosed patients.

As to time point: cycle 4 day 1 (C4D1), after 6 weeks of nivolumab. Each and every patient relapsed after autologous stem cell transplantation, and patients got differing brentuximab vedotin exposure. Thawed PBMCs underwent magnetic negative selection to yield purified CD4+ T cells. The data were produced by immunoSEQ multiplex PCR, yet TCRdb's version contains in-frame clones alone and is incomplete. The sample has fewer than 20,000 clones, 65% to 85% seen once. V is TRBV5-1 and J is TRBJ2-1; D gene unclear. Sequences were derived from CD4+ T cells from blood, sampled before the fourth cycle of nivolumab. The TCR originated in a human donor with classical Hodgkin lymphoma. The CDR3 sequence: CASSPHMWNEQFF. The CDR3, as DNA: TGCGCCAGCAGTCCTCACATGTGGAATGAGCAGTTCTTC. The full variable domain, with the rest looked up from reference TRBV5-1 and TRBJ2-1, is KAGVTQTPRYLIKTRGQQVTLSCSPISGHRSVSWYQQTPGQGLQFLFEYFSETQRNKGNFPGRFSGRQFSNSRSEMNVSTLELGDSALYLCASSPHMWNEQFFGPGTRLTVL.